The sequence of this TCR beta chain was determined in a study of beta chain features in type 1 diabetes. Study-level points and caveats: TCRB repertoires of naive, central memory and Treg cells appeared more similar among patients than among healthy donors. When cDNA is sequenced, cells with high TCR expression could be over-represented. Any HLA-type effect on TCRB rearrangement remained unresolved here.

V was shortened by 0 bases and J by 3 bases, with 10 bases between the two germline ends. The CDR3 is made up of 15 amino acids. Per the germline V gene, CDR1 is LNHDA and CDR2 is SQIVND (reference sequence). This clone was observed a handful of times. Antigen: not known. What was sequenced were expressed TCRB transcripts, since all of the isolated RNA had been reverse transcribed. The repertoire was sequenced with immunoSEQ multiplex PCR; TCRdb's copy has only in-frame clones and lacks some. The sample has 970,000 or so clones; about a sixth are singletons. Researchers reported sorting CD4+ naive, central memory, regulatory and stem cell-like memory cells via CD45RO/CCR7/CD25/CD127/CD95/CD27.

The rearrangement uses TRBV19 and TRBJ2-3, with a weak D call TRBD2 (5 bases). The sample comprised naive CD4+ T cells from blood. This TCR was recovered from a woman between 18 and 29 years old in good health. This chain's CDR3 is CASSIDQLETDTQYF. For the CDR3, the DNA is TGTGCCAGTAGTATAGATCAACTAGAAACAGATACGCAGTATTTT.